The 5 T cell receptor beta chains in this list originate from one sample, sequenced in a study of human T cells and chemical hapten exposure (dated by TCRdb to 2020 to 2023). Library preparation used RACE. TCRdb records NextSeq 500 as the sequencer. TCRdb reprocessed the public reads (quality trimming at Q25 with fastp, clone calling with MiXCR) and kept in-frame beta chains. Rows matching on CDR3 protein sequence are summarized as one entry with the most common DNA and genes. In all, the sample holds 180,000 or so distinct CDR3 sequences, and around 13% of those were seen once. The ten largest make up 1.7% of the sample. According to the study, the label for this sample's time point signals: patch test 1, 2 weeks after DPC sensitization. This specimen's treatment or condition label, per the study, means: therapeutic diphenylcyclopropenone sensitization with weekly scalp DPC. The material sequenced was whole blood, taken in connection with sensitization to the hapten diphenylcyclopropenone (DPC). The receptor set was obtained from a woman aged 25 to 39 with alopecia areata. Some clones in this sample may be carry-over from other donors' samples.

There are a few counts of this clonotype. V usage is TRBV20-1 and J usage is TRBJ2-3; D perhaps matches TRBD2 (5 bases). Trimming took 1 base from V and 9 from J, leaving 11 bases between them. This CDR3 has 12 amino acids. Germline V gives CDR1 DFQATT, CDR2 SNEGSKA (reference sequence). Here the CDR3 reads CSARGGFDTQYF. The CDR3 DNA is TGCAGTGCTAGAGGAGGGTTTGACACGCAGTATTTT.

This clonotype was seen more than once but under ten times. The V call is TRBV11-2, the J call TRBJ1-6; 8 bases map to TRBD1. The CDR3 consists of 16 residues. Unmatched junction bases numbered 5, after V lost 0 bases and J lost 7 bases. Germline CDR1 reads SGHAT; CDR2 reads FQNNGV. CDR3 bases: TGTGCCAGCAGCTTAGAGGGCAGGGGGCTGAATTCACCCCTCCACTTT. Translating gives CASSLEGRGLNSPLHF.

Many counts were recorded for this clonotype. The V call is TRBV18, the J call TRBJ1-1; 7 bases are a match to TRBD1. CDR1 and CDR2 (germline): KGHSH, LQKENI. Trimming at V came to 3 bases and at J to 1 base, leaving 5 bases not matched to a gene. The CDR3 totals 15 residues. CDR3 region: CASSPMGQKNTEAFF. CDR3 nucleotide sequence: TGTGCCAGCTCACCGATGGGACAGAAGAACACTGAAGCTTTCTTT.

The gene calls are TRBV7-9 and TRBJ2-1; D tentatively fits TRBD1 or TRBD2 (6 bases each). Germline V gives CDR1 SEHNR, CDR2 FQNEAQ (reference sequence). This CDR3 contains 15 residues. V lost 4 bases to trimming and J lost 7 bases, with 17 bases between them. CDR3 loop: CASSSLPGARNEQFF. In DNA, the CDR3 is TGTGCCAGCAGCTCACTCCCGGGGGCAAGGAATGAGCAGTTCTTC.

The rearrangement uses TRBV28 and TRBJ1-5; 10 nucleotides line up with TRBD1. Germline CDR1 MDHEN, CDR2 SYDVKM. Losses at the gene ends were 6 bases for V and 4 bases for J; bases not matched to a gene: 21. The CDR3 has 20 residues. The CDR3 region has the DNA TGTGCCAGCAGCCAGTCCGACATTGGATTGTGGACAGGGGGTAATCAGCCCCAGCATTTT. This gives the protein CASSQSDIGLWTGGNQPQHF. The full variable domain, in which reference TRBV28 and TRBJ1-5 provide the parts outside the CDR3, is DVKVTQSSRYLVKRTGEKVFLECVQDMDHENMFWYRQDPGLGLRLIYFSYDVKMKEKGDIPEGYSVSREKKERFSLILESASTNQTSMYLCASSQSDIGLWTGGNQPQHFGDGTRLSIL.